The 19 T cell receptor beta chains below come from one sample, sequenced in a study of T cells in Graves' hyperthyroidism and ophthalmopathy. Researchers took RNA transcripts and amplified the TCR beta CDR3 regions from them. RT-PCR in the first round (using the HTBI primer set) targeted the TCR CDR3. Via MiXCR, TCRdb re-called the multiplex PCR reads, giving one row per CDR3 protein. This sample yields fewer than 500,000 distinct CDR3 sequences, of which approximately 15% are seen a single time; about 19% belongs to the top ten. The sample taken for sequencing was blood. The receptors were sampled from a woman aged 30 to 39 with Graves' ophthalmopathy.

The rearrangement joins TRBV29-1 to TRBJ2-5; no clear D gene. There are 12 residues in the CDR3. The V end lost 3 bases, the J end lost 6 bases, and 11 bases lay between the germline ends. Germline V gene sequence: CDR1 SQVTM, CDR2 ANQGSEA. This CDR3 is CSVEAPVQTQYF. The CDR3 DNA is TGCAGCGTTGAGGCCCCCGTTCAGACCCAGTACTTC.

This clonotype was counted ten times or more. CDR3 in amino acids: CAWSVFSSGANVLTF. CDR3 DNA: TGTGCCTGGAGTGTTTTCAGCTCTGGGGCCAACGTCCTGACTTTC. The rearrangement joins TRBV30 to TRBJ2-6; no clear D gene. Trimming took off 0 bases at V and 0 bases at J, with 6 bases between the two ends. The CDR3 runs 15 residues. Per germline, CDR1 GTSNPN and CDR2 SVGIG (reference sequence).

This clonotype was detected many times. CDR3 sequence reads: CASSVVGQGVQETQYF. CDR3 sequence (DNA): TGTGCCAGCAGTGTGGTCGGACAGGGGGTACAAGAGACCCAGTACTTC. V and J are TRBV6-1 and TRBJ2-5; 10 bases match TRBD1. The CDR3 is 16 amino acids. Trimming cost V 4 bases and J 2 bases; bases outside gene matches: 7. Germline CDR1 MNHNS, CDR2 SASEGT.

This clonotype was detected ten times or more. The J gene is TRBJ2-5, the V gene TRBV4-1; no clear D. The CDR3 loop spans 15 amino acids. The germline gives CDR1 MGHRA, CDR2 YSYEKL. Trimming stripped 1 base from V and 5 bases from J, with 14 bases between. CDR3 residues: CASSQGPGKGETQYF. CDR3 nucleotides: TGCGCCAGCAGCCAAGGCCCAGGAAAAGGGGAGACCCAGTACTTC.

This clonotype was found many times. DNA of the CDR3: TGCAGCGTTGAACTTGTCGGGGGGTCCTCCTACAATGAGCAGTTCTTC. Translation: CSVELVGGSSYNEQFF. This chain joins TRBV29-1 and TRBJ2-1; 7 bases are a match to TRBD2. V lost 2 bases, J lost 0 bases, and 7 bases stayed unmatched. The CDR3 runs 16 residues. Germline V CDR1 and CDR2: SQVTM, ANQGSEA.

A single count supports this clonotype. This chain connects TRBV27 to TRBJ2-1, with a tentative D call TRBD2 (5 bases). Germline V CDR1 and CDR2: MNHEY, SMNVEV (reference sequence). This CDR3 is built from 15 residues. The V and J ends lost 2 bases and 9 bases respectively, with 17 bases between them. Here the CDR3 reads CASSLNEGQGPEQFF. CDR3 sequence (DNA): TGTGCCAGCAGTTTAAACGAGGGTCAAGGACCTGAGCAGTTCTTC.

This clonotype occurred many times. This chain joins TRBV12-3 or TRBV12-4 and TRBJ1-1; TRBD1 is a possible D gene (6 bases). Trimming took 3 bases from V and 7 from J, leaving 12 bases between them. The length of the CDR3 is 13 residues. This CDR3 is CASSFGDRSEAFF. DNA of the CDR3: TGTGCCAGCAGTTTTGGTGACAGGAGTGAAGCTTTCTTT.

This clonotype was counted ten times or more. The V gene is TRBV12-3 or TRBV12-4, the J gene TRBJ1-2; D call uncertain. This CDR3 is built from 13 residues. The V end lost 6 bases, the J end lost 2 bases, and 10 bases lay between the germline ends. The CDR3 DNA is TGTGCCAGCAGCCCCCGGGAGAACTATGGCTACACCTTC. This sequence encodes CASSPRENYGYTF.

This clonotype occurred many times. An end of the junction differs from the germline gene, which may be a read error. The rearrangement uses TRBV7-2 and TRBJ1-5; no clear D gene. This CDR3 spans 15 amino acids. The germline V gene encodes CDR1 SGHTA and CDR2 FQGNSA. The CDR3 nucleotides read TGTGCCAGCAGCGTAGCAACGTTGGGCAATCAGCCCCAGCATTTT. Encoded protein: CASSVATLGNQPQHF.

This clonotype was recorded at least ten times. The chain recombines TRBV27 with TRBJ2-3, with D perhaps TRBD1 or TRBD2 (5 bases each). Per the germline V gene, CDR1 is MNHEY and CDR2 is SMNVEV (reference sequence). This CDR3 comprises 17 residues. The V gene lost 5 bases and the J gene lost 1 base, with 19 bases spanning the gap. DNA of the CDR3: TGTGCCAGCAGTACAGAACTGGGACCCGGGGGCACAGATACGCAGTATTTT. Translation: CASSTELGPGGTDTQYF.

Remarks on this clonotype: This sequence may be a read error, since a much larger clone differs from it by one base. The genes are TRBV20-1 and TRBJ2-2, with D tentatively TRBD2 (5 bases). V was clipped by 6 bases and J by 8 bases, with 16 bases between them. This CDR3 contains 13 residues. CDR1 is DFQATT, CDR2 SNEGSKA, per germline (reference sequence). This CDR3 is CSAPGGWQGELFF. CDR3 in DNA: TGCAGTGCCCCGGGCGGGTGGCAGGGGGAGCTGTTTTTT.

This clonotype was picked up many times. CDR3 sequence: CASSQVSGGYTDTQYF. As DNA, the CDR3 is TGTGCCAGCAGCCAAGTAAGCGGGGGATACACAGATACGCAGTATTTT. The chain uses TRBV3-1 and TRBJ2-3; 8 bases fit TRBD2. The germline V gene encodes CDR1 LGHDT and CDR2 YNNKEL (reference sequence). The CDR3 length is 16 residues. J gave up 2 bases and V 1 base, and 5 bases lay outside the gene matches.

The rearrangement uses TRBV19 and TRBJ1-2; D ambiguous. Trimming cost V 6 bases and J 4 bases, with 12 bases left between them. CDR1 and CDR2 from the germline V gene are LNHDA and SQIVND (reference sequence). This CDR3 region has 13 residues. The CDR3: CASSTRGPYGYTF. CDR3 sequence (DNA): TGTGCCAGTAGCACACGCGGGCCCTATGGCTACACCTTC.

The genes are TRBV12-3 or TRBV12-4 and TRBJ1-4; 12 nucleotides match TRBD1. The CDR3 runs 16 residues. V dropped 2 bases and J dropped 8; count of bases not matched to a gene: 6. As DNA, the CDR3 is TGTGCCAGCAGTTTACCCCGGGACAGGGGGCGCGAAAAACTGTTTTTT. Translating it yields CASSLPRDRGREKLFF.

This clonotype was counted between two and nine times. This chain links TRBV29-1 with TRBJ2-3; D might be TRBD1 (6 bases). This CDR3 has 18 amino acids. The germline gives CDR1 SQVTM, CDR2 ANQGSEA. The V and J ends lost 3 bases and 0 bases respectively, with 22 bases between them. CDR3 sequence: CSVDAAGAPVYSTDTQYF. As DNA, the CDR3 is TGCAGCGTTGATGCGGCAGGGGCACCCGTATACAGCACAGATACGCAGTATTTT.

This clonotype was counted ten times or more. This chain links TRBV18 with TRBJ1-2; D not resolved. The V and J ends lost 3 bases and 3 bases respectively, with 8 bases between them. The length of the CDR3 is 13 residues. Germline V lookup: CDR1 KGHSH, CDR2 LQKENI. CDR3 nucleotides: TGTGCCAGCTCACCTCGACAAGACTATGGCTACACCTTC. It yields the protein CASSPRQDYGYTF.

The chain is built from TRBV29-1 and TRBJ1-2, with D hard to call. V gave up 6 bases and J gave up 5 bases, with 19 bases separating them. The germline gives CDR1 SQVTM, CDR2 ANQGSEA. CDR3 length: 14 amino acids. CDR3 amino acids: CSVASGFGFYGYTF. DNA for the CDR3: TGCAGCGTGGCCTCGGGGTTTGGGTTTTATGGCTACACCTTC.

This clonotype was seen ten or more times. The chain carries TRBV5-1 and TRBJ1-4; D not certain. The V end lost 0 bases, the J end lost 5 bases, and 8 bases lay between the germline ends. The CDR3 has 14 amino acids. From germline, CDR1 is SGHRS and CDR2 YFSETQ. The CDR3, as DNA: TGCGCCAGCAGCTTGGCCGCCACCAATGAAAAACTGTTTTTT. This encodes CASSLAATNEKLFF.

The CDR3 spells CASSQSSSSYEQYF. CDR3 coding DNA: TGTGCCAGCAGCCAGTCGTCGTCCTCCTACGAGCAGTACTTC. The chain joins TRBV11-2 to TRBJ2-7; D remains unclear. The germline V gene has CDR1 SGHAT and CDR2 FQNNGV. The CDR3 extends over 14 amino acids. Trimming pared 5 bases from V and 0 bases from J, leaving 11 bases between.